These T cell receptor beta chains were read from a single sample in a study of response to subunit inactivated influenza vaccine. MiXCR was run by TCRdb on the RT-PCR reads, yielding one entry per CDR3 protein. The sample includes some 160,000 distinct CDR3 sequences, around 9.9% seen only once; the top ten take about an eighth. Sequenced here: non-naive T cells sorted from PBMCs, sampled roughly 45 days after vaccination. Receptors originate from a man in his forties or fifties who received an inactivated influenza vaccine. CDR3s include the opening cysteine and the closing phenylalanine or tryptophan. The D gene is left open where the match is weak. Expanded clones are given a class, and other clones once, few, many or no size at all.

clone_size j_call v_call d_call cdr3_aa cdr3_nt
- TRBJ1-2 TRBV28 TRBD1 CASSWGQNYGYTF TGTGCCAGCAGTTGGGGACAGAACTATGGCTACACCTTC
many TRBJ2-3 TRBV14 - CASSRQLASTDTQYF TGTGCCAGCAGCCGACAGTTGGCTAGCACAGATACGCAGTATTTT
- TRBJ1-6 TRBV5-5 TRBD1 CASRTTGGRHSPLHF TGTGCCAGCAGAACAACAGGGGGCCGGCATTCACCCCTCCACTTT
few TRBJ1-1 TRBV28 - CASSLARGGGMNTEAFF TGTGCCAGCAGTTTGGCCAGGGGAGGTGGAATGAACACTGAAGCTTTCTTT
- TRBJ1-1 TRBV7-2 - CASSTHPDTEAFF TGTGCCAGCAGCACGCACCCGGACACTGAAGCTTTCTTT
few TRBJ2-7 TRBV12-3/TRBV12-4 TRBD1 CASSPRDTGGGYEQYF TGTGCCAGCAGCCCGCGAGACACAGGGGGCGGGTACGAGCAGTACTTC
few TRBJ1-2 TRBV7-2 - CASSLGQGRYYGYTF TGTGCCAGCAGCTTAGGGCAGGGCAGATATTATGGCTACACCTTC
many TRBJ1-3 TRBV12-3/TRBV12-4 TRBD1 CASRGQPSLSGNTIYF TGTGCCAGCAGGGGACAGCCTTCTCTGTCTGGAAACACCATATATTTT
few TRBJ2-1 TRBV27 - CASSANRDDHNEQFF TGTGCCAGCAGTGCAAACCGGGACGATCACAATGAGCAGTTCTTC
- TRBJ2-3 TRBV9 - CASSVTTLPDTQYF TGTGCCAGCAGCGTGACTACTTTACCAGATACGCAGTATTTT
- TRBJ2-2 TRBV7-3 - CASSLTSATGELFF TGTGCCAGCAGCTTAACATCGGCCACCGGGGAGCTGTTTTTT
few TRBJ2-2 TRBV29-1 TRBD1 CSVRQGPNTGELFF TGCAGCGTTCGACAGGGCCCCAACACCGGGGAGCTGTTTTTT
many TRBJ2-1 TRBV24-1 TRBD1 CATSDPPGTDNNEQFF TGTGCCACCAGTGATCCACCGGGGACAGACAACAATGAGCAGTTCTTC
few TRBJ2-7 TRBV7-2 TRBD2 CASSGLAGGREQYF TGTGCCAGCAGCGGCCTAGCGGGAGGACGAGAGCAGTACTTC
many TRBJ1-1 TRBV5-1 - CASSLQGWNTEAFF TGCGCCAGCAGCTTGCAGGGTTGGAACACTGAAGCTTTCTTT
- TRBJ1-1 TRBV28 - CASSLRGDTEAFF TGTGCCAGCAGTTTACGGGGGGACACTGAAGCTTTCTTT
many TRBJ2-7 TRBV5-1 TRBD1 CASSWEGQGNEQYF TGCGCCAGCAGCTGGGAGGGACAGGGCAACGAGCAGTACTTC